Following are 3 T cell receptor beta chains from one sample sequenced in a study of blood T cell repertoires in COVID-19. Libraries were prepared by immunoSEQ multiplex PCR; TCRdb keeps only in-frame clonotypes and omits some of them. Found here are more than 80,000 clones, around three quarters of them singletons; the top ten hold about a fifth. The sample taken for sequencing was peripheral blood. These receptors were taken from a woman at least 80 years old with active or convalescent COVID-19.

This clone has a single count. This chain joins TRBV5-1 and TRBJ1-1; 8 bases fit TRBD1. V was pared by 4 bases and J by 10 bases, with 18 bases of the junction left unmatched. The CDR3 is made up of 16 amino acids. CDR1 and CDR2 (germline): SGHRS, YFSETQ. CDR3: CASSGGMDRAGTGAFF. The CDR3 DNA is TGCGCCAGCAGCGGGGGTATGGACAGGGCCGGCACGGGAGCTTTCTTT. Drawing the rest from reference TRBV5-1 and TRBJ1-1, the complete variable domain is KAGVTQTPRYLIKTRGQQVTLSCSPISGHRSVSWYQQTPGQGLQFLFEYFSETQRNKGNFPGRFSGRQFSNSRSEMNVSTLELGDSALYLCASSGGMDRAGTGAFFGQGTRLTVV.

This clone occurred once. The V call is TRBV5-1, the J call TRBJ2-3; 7 nucleotides line up with TRBD2. Germline lookup yields CDR1 SGHRS and CDR2 YFSETQ. The junction had 2 bases not matched to a gene; V was cut back by 4 bases and J by 0 bases. CDR3 size: 14 residues. CDR3 sequence (DNA): TGCGCCAGCAGCCCTAGCGGCAGCACAGATACGCAGTATTTT. It is translated as CASSPSGSTDTQYF.

The chain is built from TRBV2 and TRBJ2-1; TRBD2 aligns across 16 bases. From germline, CDR1 is SNHLY and CDR2 FYNNEI. Trimming removed 5 bases from V and 3 bases from J; junction bases left unmatched: 7. CDR3 length: 18 amino acids. CDR3 coding DNA: TGTGCCAGCAGTTCGGGGACTAGCGGGGGGGCCCTCTACAATGAGCAGTTCTTC. Amino acid sequence: CASSSGTSGGALYNEQFF.